These T cell receptor beta chains were read from a single sample in a study of beta chain features in type 1 diabetes. This table comes from immunoSEQ multiplex PCR, and its TCRdb copy is limited to in-frame clones, with some not included. The data hold about 650,000 clones, with roughly 12% observed a single time. Material: naive CD4+ T cells from blood. These receptors were obtained from a man aged 25 to 45 with type 1 diabetes. The conserved cysteine and the conserved F or W are not part of the CDR3 here. Clone size is shown for a subset of rows, as once, few, many or a class of expanded clone.

clone size: -
V gene: TRBV6-1
CDR3 protein: ASRREPVNEQF

clone size: -
V gene: TRBV30
CDR3 protein: AWSTQGKDQPQH

clone size: -
V gene: TRBV5-1
CDR3 protein: ASSTGQSNSPLH

clone size: -
V gene: TRBV4-2
CDR3 protein: ASSQEYGNSYEQY

clone size: few
V gene: TRBV10-3
CDR3 protein: AIRLGLASNTGELF

clone size: few
V gene: TRBV29-1
CDR3 protein: SVESSPGVEYNEQF

clone size: -
V gene: TRBV7-9
CDR3 protein: ASSSGLAGTTDTQY

clone size: few
V gene: TRBV27
CDR3 protein: ASSFLPGHKAEKLF

clone size: -
V gene: TRBV5-1
CDR3 protein: ASSLVGDGETQY

clone size: few
V gene: TRBV2
CDR3 protein: ASSESTGKNIQY

clone size: few
V gene: TRBV11-2
CDR3 protein: ASSLQTGSDGYT

clone size: few
V gene: TRBV4-3
CDR3 protein: ASRPGTEYNSPLH

clone size: -
V gene: TRBV11-3
CDR3 protein: ASSLTGTIPSYEQY

clone size: -
V gene: TRBV4-2
CDR3 protein: ASSQNDRGLYNEQF

clone size: -
V gene: TRBV7-3
CDR3 protein: ASSPRNQETQY

clone size: -
V gene: TRBV5-1
CDR3 protein: ASSLEDKPTDTQY

clone size: -
V gene: TRBV29-1
CDR3 protein: SVGTVQETQY

clone size: -
V gene: TRBV9
CDR3 protein: ASSVQGAESPLH

clone size: -
V gene: TRBV7-2
CDR3 protein: ASSWVPGTGGIYGYT

clone size: few
V gene: TRBV2
CDR3 protein: ASNRQGEETQY

clone size: once
V gene: TRBV4-1
CDR3 protein: ASSRDRNSPLH

clone size: few
V gene: TRBV13
CDR3 protein: ASSLGGTGESGEQF

clone size: few
V gene: TRBV7-3
CDR3 protein: ASSSTGGNTEAF

clone size: few
V gene: TRBV6-5
CDR3 protein: ASSHDRGPYEQY

clone size: -
V gene: TRBV18
CDR3 protein: ASSPRESGANVLT

clone size: few
V gene: TRBV14
CDR3 protein: ASSPGRGPDTQY

clone size: -
V gene: TRBV6-6
CDR3 protein: ASSYMEGSYNSPLH

clone size: -
V gene: TRBV29-1
CDR3 protein: SVERGVGDGYT

clone size: few
V gene: TRBV19
CDR3 protein: ASSSGSKDTEAF

clone size: -
V gene: TRBV4-2
CDR3 protein: ASSQGFLLADTQY

clone size: few
V gene: TRBV29-1
CDR3 protein: SVAHSTGELF